Listed below are T cell receptor beta chains from one sample, sequenced in a study of blood T cell repertoires in COVID-19. Profiled with immunoSEQ multiplex PCR; TCRdb holds only in-frame clones, not every one. The sample holds about 210,000 clones, about 87% seen once. The specimen sequenced was peripheral blood. The receptors shown here come from a man aged 60 to 69 with acute or convalescent COVID-19. The CDR3 runs from the conserved cysteine through the conserved F or W. D genes are given only for firm matches. Only some rows state a clone size, as once, few, many or a class for expanded clones.

j_call d_call v_call clone_size cdr3_aa cdr3_nt
TRBJ2-7 TRBD2 TRBV30 - CACGVGGSHEQYF TGTGCCTGCGGTGTCGGGGGGAGCCACGAGCAGTACTTC
TRBJ2-7 - TRBV5-4 few CASSAGTRPYEQYF TGTGCCAGCAGCGCCGGGACAAGGCCCTACGAGCAGTACTTC
TRBJ1-4 TRBD1 TRBV10-2 many CASSRWTGYATNEKLFF TGCGCCAGCAGTAGGTGGACAGGTTATGCAACTAATGAAAAACTGTTTTTT
TRBJ2-6 TRBD1 TRBV19 - CASRPGQGPGVAGANVLTF TGTGCCAGTAGGCCGGGACAGGGGCCGGGGGTGGCTGGGGCCAACGTCCTGACTTTC
TRBJ1-2 TRBD1 TRBV5-1 - CASSLEGGAGYGYTF TGCGCCAGCAGCTTGGAAGGGGGCGCCGGCTATGGCTACACCTTC
TRBJ1-3 - TRBV7-2 - CASRATEHSGNTIYF TGTGCCAGCAGGGCCACGGAGCACTCTGGAAACACCATATATTTT
TRBJ2-3 - TRBV9 - CASSVGLENTDTQYF TGTGCCAGCAGCGTAGGACTAGAGAACACAGATACGCAGTATTTT
TRBJ2-7 TRBD1 TRBV24-1 once CATSDLGTGGEQYF TGTGCCACCAGTGATTTGGGGACAGGGGGCGAGCAGTACTTC
TRBJ1-3 - TRBV5-5 - CASSTGGGPGEYGNTIYF TGTGCCAGCAGCACGGGAGGGGGTCCTGGGGAGTACGGAAACACCATATATTTT
TRBJ1-5 TRBD1 TRBV5-1 once CASSFGTGQYSNQPQHF TGCGCCAGCAGCTTCGGGACAGGGCAGTATAGCAATCAGCCCCAGCATTTT
TRBJ1-5 TRBD1 TRBV14 - CASSLGQGRNQPQHF TGTGCCAGCAGCCTTGGACAGGGACGCAATCAGCCCCAGCATTTT
TRBJ2-7 - TRBV6-6 - CASSYGQGSSYEQYF TGTGCCAGCAGTTACGGGCAGGGCAGCTCCTACGAGCAGTACTTC
TRBJ1-4 - TRBV4-1 - CASTTIGAANEKLFF TGCGCCAGCACTACAATAGGGGCGGCTAATGAAAAACTGTTTTTT